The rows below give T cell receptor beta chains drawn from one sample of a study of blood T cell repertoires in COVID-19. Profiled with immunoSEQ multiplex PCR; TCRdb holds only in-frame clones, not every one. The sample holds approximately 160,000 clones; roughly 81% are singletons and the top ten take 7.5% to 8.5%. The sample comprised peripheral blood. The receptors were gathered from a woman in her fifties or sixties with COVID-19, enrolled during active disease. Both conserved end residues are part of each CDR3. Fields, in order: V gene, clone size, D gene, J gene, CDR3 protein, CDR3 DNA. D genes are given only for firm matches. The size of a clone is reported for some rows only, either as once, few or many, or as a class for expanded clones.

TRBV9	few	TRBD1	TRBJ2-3	CASNGQGPTDTQYF	TGTGCCAGCAACGGACAGGGACCAACAGATACGCAGTATTTT
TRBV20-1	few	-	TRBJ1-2	CSASPLLDYGYTF	TGCAGTGCTAGTCCCCTACTTGACTATGGCTACACCTTC
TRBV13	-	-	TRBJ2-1	CASSLGGGESSYNEQFF	TGTGCCAGCAGCTTAGGTGGTGGAGAAAGCTCCTACAATGAGCAGTTCTTC
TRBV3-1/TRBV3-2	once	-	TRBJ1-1	CASSHLHTNTEAFF	TGTGCCAGCAGCCACTTACATACGAACACTGAAGCTTTCTTT
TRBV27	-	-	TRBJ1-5	CASSFWGDQPQHF	TGTGCCAGCAGTTTTTGGGGAGATCAGCCCCAGCATTTT
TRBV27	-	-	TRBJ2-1	CASSLPTRGNEQFF	TGTGCCAGCAGTTTACCAACACGTGGTAATGAGCAGTTCTTC
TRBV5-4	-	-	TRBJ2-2	CASSPSYGSKTGELFF	TGTGCCAGCAGCCCCTCTTACGGGAGTAAGACCGGGGAGCTGTTTTTT
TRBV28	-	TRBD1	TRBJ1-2	CASSTQQGRGLDGYTF	TGTGCCAGCAGTACCCAACAGGGAAGGGGGCTCGATGGCTACACCTTC
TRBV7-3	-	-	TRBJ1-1	CASSEGLGDTEAFF	TGTGCCAGCAGCGAGGGACTCGGGGACACTGAAGCTTTCTTT
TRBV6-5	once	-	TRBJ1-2	CASRREVGNYGYTF	TGTGCCAGCAGGAGGGAAGTTGGTAACTATGGCTACACCTTC
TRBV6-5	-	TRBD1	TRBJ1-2	CASHHDRGRGYTF	TGTGCCAGCCATCACGACAGGGGGCGCGGCTACACCTTC
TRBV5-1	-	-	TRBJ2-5	CASSRDYQETQYF	TGCGCCAGCAGCCGGGACTACCAAGAGACCCAGTACTTC
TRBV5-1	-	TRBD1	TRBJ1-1	CASSLVRGLNTEAFF	TGCGCCAGCAGCTTGGTAAGGGGGCTTAACACTGAAGCTTTCTTT
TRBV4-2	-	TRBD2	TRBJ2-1	CASSQVGLAGGRDEQFF	TGTGCCAGCAGCCAAGTAGGCCTAGCGGGAGGGCGGGATGAGCAGTTCTTC
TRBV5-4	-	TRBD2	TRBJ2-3	CASSLPGLTDTDTQYF	TGTGCCAGCAGCCTTCCGGGACTAACAGACACAGATACGCAGTATTTT
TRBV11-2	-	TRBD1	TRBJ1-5	CASSLGTGGAIQPQHF	TGTGCCAGCAGCTTAGGGACAGGGGGTGCGATTCAGCCCCAGCATTTT
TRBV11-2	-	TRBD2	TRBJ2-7	CASSLGGGAYEQYF	TGTGCCAGCAGCTTAGGCGGGGGGGCCTACGAGCAGTACTTC
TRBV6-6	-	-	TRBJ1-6	CASSSTGGSPLHF	TGTGCCAGCAGTAGTACGGGAGGATCACCCCTCCACTTT
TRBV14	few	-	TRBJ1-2	CASSRQWYHGYTF	TGTGCCAGCAGCCGCCAGTGGTACCATGGCTACACCTTC
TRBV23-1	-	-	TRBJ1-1	CASSQSDSGRSNTEAFF	TGCGCCAGCAGTCAATCGGACTCCGGCAGATCGAACACTGAAGCTTTCTTT
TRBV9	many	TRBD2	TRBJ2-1	CASSVELAGDYNEQFF	TGTGCCAGCAGCGTAGAGTTAGCGGGAGACTACAATGAGCAGTTCTTC
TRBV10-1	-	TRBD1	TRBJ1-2	CASSGDRNYGYTF	TGCGCCAGCAGTGGGGACAGAAACTATGGCTACACCTTC
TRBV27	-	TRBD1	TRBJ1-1	CASIPRRGQGKVATEAFF	TGTGCCAGCATCCCACGTAGGGGGCAGGGTAAAGTGGCCACTGAAGCTTTCTTT
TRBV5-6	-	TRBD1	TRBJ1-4	CASSLGTALGGLFF	TGTGCCAGCAGCTTAGGGACAGCACTAGGCGGACTGTTTTTT
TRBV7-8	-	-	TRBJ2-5	CASTQGLAQETQYF	TGTGCCAGCACCCAGGGACTTGCACAAGAGACCCAGTACTTC
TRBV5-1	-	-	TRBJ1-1	CASSLEVGNTEAFF	TGCGCCAGCAGCCTGGAAGTCGGGAACACTGAAGCTTTCTTT
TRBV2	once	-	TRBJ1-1	CASSLMNTEAFF	TGTGCCAGCAGTTTAATGAACACTGAAGCTTTCTTT
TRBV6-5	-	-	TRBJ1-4	CASSYGTLPRKLFF	TGTGCCAGCAGTTACGGGACACTGCCGCGGAAACTGTTTTTT
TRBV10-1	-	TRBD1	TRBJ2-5	CASSPGQGIRETQYF	TGCGCCAGCAGCCCGGGACAGGGGATTCGTGAGACCCAGTACTTC
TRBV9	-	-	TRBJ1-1	CASSVGPQGSNTEAFF	TGTGCCAGCAGCGTAGGCCCCCAGGGGTCGAACACTGAAGCTTTCTTT
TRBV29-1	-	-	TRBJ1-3	CSVAVGSFSGNTIYF	TGCAGCGTTGCGGTTGGTTCCTTCTCTGGAAACACCATATATTTT
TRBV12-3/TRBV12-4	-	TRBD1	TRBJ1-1	CASSLGTGRAFF	TGTGCCAGCAGTTTGGGGACAGGGAGAGCTTTCTTT
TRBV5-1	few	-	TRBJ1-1	CASSLGKKGGTFF	TGCGCCAGCAGCTTGGGGAAAAAGGGAGGAACTTTCTTT
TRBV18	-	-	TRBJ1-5	CASSPSGGQPQHF	TGTGCCAGCTCACCATCGGGGGGACAGCCCCAGCATTTT
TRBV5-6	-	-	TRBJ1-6	CASSSGLGTLHF	TGTGCCAGCAGCTCGGGATTGGGAACCCTCCACTTT
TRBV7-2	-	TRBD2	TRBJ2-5	CASSSPAGGGETQYF	TGTGCCAGCAGCTCGCCTGCGGGGGGCGGGGAGACCCAGTACTTC
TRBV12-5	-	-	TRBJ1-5	CASGPPSMVGQPQHF	TGTGCTAGTGGTCCGCCTAGCATGGTCGGTCAGCCCCAGCATTTT
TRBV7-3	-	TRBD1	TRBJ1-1	CASSPDRGRSEAFF	TGTGCCAGCAGTCCAGACAGGGGGCGGTCTGAAGCTTTCTTT
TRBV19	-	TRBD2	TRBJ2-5	CASSGGLAGGLYQETQYF	TGTGCCAGTAGTGGGGGACTAGCGGGAGGCCTGTACCAAGAGACCCAGTACTTC
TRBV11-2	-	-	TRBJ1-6	CASSFRSPLHF	TGTGCCAGCAGCTTTCGGTCACCCCTCCACTTT
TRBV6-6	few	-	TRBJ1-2	CATGLPGRNYGYTF	TGTGCCACCGGACTACCGGGACGCAACTATGGCTACACCTTC
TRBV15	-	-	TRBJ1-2	CATSKNQQGPYGYTF	TGTGCCACCAGCAAAAACCAACAGGGTCCCTATGGCTACACCTTC
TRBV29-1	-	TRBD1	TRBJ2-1	CSVGYRGPYNEQFF	TGCAGCGTGGGATACAGGGGGCCCTACAATGAGCAGTTCTTC
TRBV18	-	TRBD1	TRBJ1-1	CASSPQGTGPHEAFF	TGTGCCAGCTCACCACAAGGGACAGGGCCGCATGAAGCTTTCTTT
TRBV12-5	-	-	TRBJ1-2	CASGVWGGGYTF	TGTGCTAGTGGTGTGTGGGGCGGCGGCTACACCTTC
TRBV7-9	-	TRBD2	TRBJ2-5	CASSLVAGVETQYF	TGTGCCAGCAGCTTAGTAGCGGGGGTGGAGACCCAGTACTTC
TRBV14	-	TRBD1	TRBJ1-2	CASSPSYDRGRGYGYTF	TGTGCCAGCAGCCCATCGTACGACAGGGGGCGCGGCTATGGCTACACCTTC
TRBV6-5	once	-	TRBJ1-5	CASTGGAYPNQPQHF	TGTGCCAGCACCGGAGGGGCCTACCCAAATCAGCCCCAGCATTTT
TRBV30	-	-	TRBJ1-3	CAWSARGNTIYF	TGTGCCTGGAGTGCCCGGGGGAACACCATATATTTT
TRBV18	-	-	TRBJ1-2	CASSPGQKGGYTF	TGTGCCAGCTCACCGGGACAAAAGGGTGGCTACACCTTC
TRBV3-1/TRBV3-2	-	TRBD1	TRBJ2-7	CASSLGQGEQYF	TGTGCCAGCAGCCTCGGACAGGGGGAGCAGTACTTC